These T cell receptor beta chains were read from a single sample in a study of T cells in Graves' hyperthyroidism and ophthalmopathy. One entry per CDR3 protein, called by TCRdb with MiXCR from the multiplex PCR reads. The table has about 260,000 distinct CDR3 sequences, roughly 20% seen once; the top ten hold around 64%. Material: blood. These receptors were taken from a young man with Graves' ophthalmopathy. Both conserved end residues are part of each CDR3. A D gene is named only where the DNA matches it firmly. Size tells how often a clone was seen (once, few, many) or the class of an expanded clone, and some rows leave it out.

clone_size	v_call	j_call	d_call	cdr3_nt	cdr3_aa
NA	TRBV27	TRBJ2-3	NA	TGTGCCAGCAGAAATGGGGAGGCTAGCCCCACAGATACGCAGTATTTT	CASRNGEASPTDTQYF
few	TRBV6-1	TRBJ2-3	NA	TGTGCCAGCAGTCAAACAGCTAGCACAGATACGCAGTATTTT	CASSQTASTDTQYF
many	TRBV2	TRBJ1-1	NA	TGTGCCAGCAGTGGGGGACATGCGAACACTGAAGCTTTCTTT	CASSGGHANTEAFF
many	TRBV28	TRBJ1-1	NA	TGTGCCAGCAGCCCTCCATGGATACCCGCCGCTGAAGCTTTCTTT	CASSPPWIPAAEAFF
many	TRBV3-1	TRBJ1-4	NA	TGTGCCAGCAGCCCCCTAACAGGGTGGGGTGAAAAACTGTTTTTT	CASSPLTGWGEKLFF
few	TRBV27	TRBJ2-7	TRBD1	TGTGCCAGCAAGAGGCAAGGGGGCCGCACTACCTACGAGCAGTACTTC	CASKRQGGRTTYEQYF
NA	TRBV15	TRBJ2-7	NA	TGTGCCACCAGCAAAAGTGGGTGGTCTTTATCTTACGAGCAGTACTTC	CATSKSGWSLSYEQYF
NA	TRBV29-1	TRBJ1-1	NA	TGCAGCGTTGCTCTCAATGCTGAAGCTTTCTTT	CSVALNAEAFF
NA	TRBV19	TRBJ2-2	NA	TGTGCCAGTAGTGAACACGTTCGAGTCTCGCCCGGGGAGCTGTTTTTT	CASSEHVRVSPGELFF
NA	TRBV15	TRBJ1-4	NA	TGTGCCACCAGCAGAAAAGGCAGGGGCGCAAGGGAAAAACTGTTTTTT	CATSRKGRGAREKLFF
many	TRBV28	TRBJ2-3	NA	TGTGCCAGCACCCGGGACTTCACAGATACGCAGTATTTT	CASTRDFTDTQYF
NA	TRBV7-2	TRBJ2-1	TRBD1	TGTGCCAGCTCATCTCCCGGGACAGGAGTTTACAATGAGCAGTTCTTC	CASSSPGTGVYNEQFF
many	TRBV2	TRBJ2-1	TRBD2	TGTGCCAGCAGGGACAGCTACGGGACTAGCGGGAGTCGGGATGAGCAGTTCTTC	CASRDSYGTSGSRDEQFF
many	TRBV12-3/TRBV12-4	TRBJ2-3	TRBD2	TGTGCCAGCAGTTCAGCTTCTAGCGGGAGGACAGATACGCAGTATTTT	CASSSASSGRTDTQYF
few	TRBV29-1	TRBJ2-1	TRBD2	TGCAGCGCAAACCCTAGCGGGAGCTACAATGAGCAGTTCTTC	CSANPSGSYNEQFF
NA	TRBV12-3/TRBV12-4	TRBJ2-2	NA	TGTGCCAGCAGTCCAAGAGTGGGCGGGGAGCTGTTTTTT	CASSPRVGGELFF
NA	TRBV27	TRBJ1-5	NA	TGTGCCAGCAGTCCTCGGGACCTAGGCAATCAGCCCCAGCATTTT	CASSPRDLGNQPQHF
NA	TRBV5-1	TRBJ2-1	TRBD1	TGCGCCAGCAGCTTGGCCCTTGGGACAGGGAGGAGTGAGCAGTTCTTC	CASSLALGTGRSEQFF
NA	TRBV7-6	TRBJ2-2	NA	TGTGCCAGCAGCTTAGAACACGGGAACACCGGGGAGCTGTTTTTT	CASSLEHGNTGELFF
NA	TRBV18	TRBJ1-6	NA	TGTGCCAGCTCTCGTACCGGGGCGAGGGGTTCACCCCTCCACTTT	CASSRTGARGSPLHF
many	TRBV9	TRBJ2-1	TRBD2	TGTGCCAGCAGCGTAGCGGGACTAGCGGGAGACCCTGAGCAGTTCTTC	CASSVAGLAGDPEQFF
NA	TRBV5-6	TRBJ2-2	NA	TGTGCCAGCAGCTTGGTGGGGCCCGGGGAGCTGTTTTTT	CASSLVGPGELFF
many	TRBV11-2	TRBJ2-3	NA	TGTGCCAGCAGCCCCGGTCGGACTCGAAAAACTAGCACAGATACGCAGTATTTT	CASSPGRTRKTSTDTQYF
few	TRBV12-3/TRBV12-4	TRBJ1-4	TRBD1	TGTGCCAGCAGTCAGAGGGACAGACTGTTTTTT	CASSQRDRLFF
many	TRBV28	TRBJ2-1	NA	TGTGCCAGCAAGTCCCCCCGCTCCTACAATGAGCAGTTCTTC	CASKSPRSYNEQFF
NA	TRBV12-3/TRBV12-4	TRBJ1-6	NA	TGTGCCAGCAGTTGGGGGGAGGGGGGTAATTCACCCCTCCACTTT	CASSWGEGGNSPLHF
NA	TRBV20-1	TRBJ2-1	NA	TGCAGTGCGGAGCGGCTGATTTCCTACAATGAGCAGTTCTTC	CSAERLISYNEQFF
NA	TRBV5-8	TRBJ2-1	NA	TGTGCCAGCAGCTTGGGTGGGACCCCGAACAATGAGCAGTTCTTC	CASSLGGTPNNEQFF
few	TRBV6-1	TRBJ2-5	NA	TGTGCCAGCCGTCCCGGGGGCCAAGAGACCCAGTACTTC	CASRPGGQETQYF
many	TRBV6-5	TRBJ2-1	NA	TGTGCCAGCAGTTACCCCGGGCGCGGTGAGCAGTTCTTC	CASSYPGRGEQFF
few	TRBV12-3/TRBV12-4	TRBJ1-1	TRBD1	TGTGCCAGCAGTTTTCAGGGGGACACTGAAGCTTTCTTT	CASSFQGDTEAFF
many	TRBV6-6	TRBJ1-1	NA	TGTGCCAGCAGTTTCGGGAGAACTAGCGGCACTGAAGCTTTCTTT	CASSFGRTSGTEAFF
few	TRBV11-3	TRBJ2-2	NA	TGTGCCAGCAGCTCCCCAGGACAGACAGTTAGGACCGGGGAGCTGTTTTTT	CASSSPGQTVRTGELFF
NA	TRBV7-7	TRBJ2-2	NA	TGTGCTAGCAGCTCCCAGGGCGGAGACACCGGGGAGCTGTTTTTT	CASSSQGGDTGELFF
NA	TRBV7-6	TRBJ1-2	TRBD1	TGTGCCAGCAGCTTGGCAGGGGGCCCCAATGGCTACACCTTC	CASSLAGGPNGYTF
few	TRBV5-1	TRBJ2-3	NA	TGCGCCAGCAGCTTTAGGGTACTCCCGGATACGCAGTATTTT	CASSFRVLPDTQYF
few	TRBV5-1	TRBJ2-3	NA	TGCGCCAGCAGCCCTCCCGCGGCACCTAGCACAGATACGCAGTATTTT	CASSPPAAPSTDTQYF
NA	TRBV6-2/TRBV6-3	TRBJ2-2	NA	TGTTCAACAACACGAAACACCGGGGAGCTGTTTTTT	CSTTRNTGELFF
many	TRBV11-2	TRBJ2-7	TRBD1	TGTGCCAGCAGCCCCGACAGGGCCTACGAGCAGTACTTC	CASSPDRAYEQYF
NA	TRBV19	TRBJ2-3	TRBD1	TGTGCCAGTAGAAGGACAGGGTTGTCAGATACGCAGTATTTT	CASRRTGLSDTQYF
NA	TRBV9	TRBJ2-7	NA	TGTGCCAGCAGCTTGTATTGGACTGTCTCCTACGAGCAGTACTTC	CASSLYWTVSYEQYF
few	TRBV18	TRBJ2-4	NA	TGTGCCAGCTCCCTCACTCTAGAGGACAGTTGGTACTTC	CASSLTLEDSWYF
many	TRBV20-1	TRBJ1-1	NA	TGCAGTGCTAGCCTAGATCAGAACACTGAAGCTTTCTTT	CSASLDQNTEAFF
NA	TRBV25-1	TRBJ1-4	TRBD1	TGTGCCAGCAGCCTGGGACAGGCCTATAATGAAAAACTGTTTTTT	CASSLGQAYNEKLFF
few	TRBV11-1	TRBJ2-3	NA	TGTGCCAGCAGCTCGGACGTGTCAAGCACAGATACGCAGTATTTT	CASSSDVSSTDTQYF
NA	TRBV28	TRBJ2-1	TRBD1	TGTGCCAGCAGTTCCTACAGGGGTGTGCAGTTCTTC	CASSSYRGVQFF
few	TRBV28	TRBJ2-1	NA	TGTGCCACCAGCTTGCGACGGGATGAGCAGTTCTTC	CATSLRRDEQFF
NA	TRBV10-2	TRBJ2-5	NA	TGCGCCAGCAGGGAGGGTTATCAAGAGACCCAGTACTTC	CASREGYQETQYF
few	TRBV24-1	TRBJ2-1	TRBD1	TGTGCCACCAGTGACCCCGGGACAGGCACGCAGTTCTTC	CATSDPGTGTQFF
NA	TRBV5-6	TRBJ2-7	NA	TGTGCCAGCAGCTTTATAACCTCCTACGAGCAGTACTTC	CASSFITSYEQYF
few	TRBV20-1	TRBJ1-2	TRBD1	TGCAGTGCTGTCGGGACAGGGAATGGCTACACCTTC	CSAVGTGNGYTF
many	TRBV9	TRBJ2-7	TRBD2	TGTGCCAGCAGCACAGGGACTAGCGGGAGTCAGTACTTC	CASSTGTSGSQYF
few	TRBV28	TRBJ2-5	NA	TGTGCCAGCAGTTCCCCAGAAGGGACGGTGACCCAGTACTTC	CASSSPEGTVTQYF